The rows below give T cell receptor beta chains drawn from one sample of a study of cytomegalovirus exposure and HLA in healthy donors. Assay used: immunoSEQ multiplex PCR; TCRdb lists only in-frame clones, some missing. Of more than 150,000 clones listed, 75% were seen once; the top ten hold roughly 8%. Sequenced: PBMCs. These receptors all come from a middle-aged woman in good health and CMV-seropositive. CDR3s include the opening cysteine and the closing phenylalanine or tryptophan. D genes are given only for firm matches. Not every row has a clone size; where given, it reads once, few, many or a size class.

V: TRBV7-9; D: -; size: -; length: 16; J: TRBJ1-1; DNA: TGTGCCAGCAGCTTAGGATTTTCATCAGGAGGGACTGAAGCTTTCTTT; CDR3: CASSLGFSSGGTEAFF
V: TRBV5-1; D: TRBD1; size: -; length: 16; J: TRBJ2-3; DNA: TGCGCCAGCAGCTTATCGGGACAGGGGTCCACAGATACGCAGTATTTT; CDR3: CASSLSGQGSTDTQYF
V: TRBV4-1; D: TRBD2; size: -; length: 18; J: TRBJ2-1; DNA: TGCGCCAGCAGCCAGGGCGTGACTAGCGGGAGGGCCAGGAATGAGCAGTTCTTC; CDR3: CASSQGVTSGRARNEQFF
V: TRBV11-3; D: TRBD1; size: -; length: 14; J: TRBJ2-3; DNA: TGTGCCAGCAGCCCGGGACAGGCTTCCGATACGCAGTATTTT; CDR3: CASSPGQASDTQYF
V: TRBV4-1; D: TRBD2; size: -; length: 15; J: TRBJ2-7; DNA: TGCGCCAGCAGCCAAGGGACTAGCGACTCCTACGAGCAGTACTTC; CDR3: CASSQGTSDSYEQYF
V: TRBV10-3; D: TRBD1; size: -; length: 16; J: TRBJ1-3; DNA: TGTGCCATCAGTGAGACACGTTTGGACAGGGAGGACACCATATATTTT; CDR3: CAISETRLDREDTIYF
V: TRBV7-2; D: -; size: -; length: 13; J: TRBJ1-1; DNA: TGTGCCAGCAGCTTAGTATCGGAGACTGAAGCTTTCTTT; CDR3: CASSLVSETEAFF
V: TRBV4-2; D: -; size: -; length: 16; J: TRBJ2-3; DNA: TGTGCCAGCAGCCAAGGTTGGGGCGGAGAATCAGATACGCAGTATTTT; CDR3: CASSQGWGGESDTQYF
V: TRBV6-7; D: -; size: -; length: 15; J: TRBJ1-1; DNA: TGTGCCAGCAGTTACGTAAACGGGTTGAACACTGAAGCTTTCTTT; CDR3: CASSYVNGLNTEAFF
V: TRBV28; D: -; size: -; length: 15; J: TRBJ2-5; DNA: TGTGCCAGCAGTTTACGGCGAGGGAGACCTGGGGCCCAGTACTTC; CDR3: CASSLRRGRPGAQYF
V: TRBV7-9; D: TRBD2; size: few; length: 18; J: TRBJ2-4; DNA: TGTGCCAGCAGCTTAGGGTCGATGGCGGGAGCGGACAAAAACATTCAGTACTTC; CDR3: CASSLGSMAGADKNIQYF
V: TRBV5-1; D: -; size: -; length: 16; J: TRBJ2-5; DNA: TGCGCCAGCAGCCGTCAAGGGGCCGGCACCCAAGAGACCCAGCACTTC; CDR3: CASSRQGAGTQETQHF
V: TRBV5-1; D: TRBD2; size: -; length: 15; J: TRBJ2-7; DNA: TGCGCCAGCAGCTTCACTAGCGGGACGTCCTACGAGCAGTACTTC; CDR3: CASSFTSGTSYEQYF
V: TRBV27; D: -; size: -; length: 14; J: TRBJ2-7; DNA: TGTGCCAGCACGCGGGCGGGAATAGGCTACGAGCAGTACTTC; CDR3: CASTRAGIGYEQYF
V: TRBV25-1; D: TRBD1; size: -; length: 15; J: TRBJ2-7; DNA: TGTGCCAGCAGTAGTACCGGGACAGGGTATTACGAGCAGTACTTC; CDR3: CASSSTGTGYYEQYF
V: TRBV6-5; D: TRBD1; size: -; length: 13; J: TRBJ2-1; DNA: TGTGCCAGCAGCTCCCTGACAGGGAATGAGCAGTTCTTC; CDR3: CASSSLTGNEQFF
V: TRBV27; D: TRBD2; size: -; length: 17; J: TRBJ2-1; DNA: TGTGCCAGCAGTCTCCCGACTAGCGGGAACTCCTACAATGAGCAGTTCTTC; CDR3: CASSLPTSGNSYNEQFF
V: TRBV2; D: -; size: once; length: 13; J: TRBJ1-2; DNA: TGTGCCGTCCAACCCGGCGGGCGGCGGGGCTACACCTTC; CDR3: CAVQPGGRRGYTF
V: TRBV18; D: -; size: -; length: 14; J: TRBJ1-4; DNA: TGTGCCAGCTCACCGCTACCCCCTAATGAAAAACTGTTTTTT; CDR3: CASSPLPPNEKLFF
V: TRBV15; D: -; size: -; length: 14; J: TRBJ2-2; DNA: TGTGCCACCAGCAGAGATCGAGTAGCCGGGGAGCTGTTTTTT; CDR3: CATSRDRVAGELFF
V: TRBV5-1; D: -; size: -; length: 17; J: TRBJ2-3; DNA: TGCGCCAGCAGCTTGGATGAGTGGGGCCCTAGCACAGATACGCAGTATTTT; CDR3: CASSLDEWGPSTDTQYF
V: TRBV19; D: -; size: few; length: 14; J: TRBJ1-4; DNA: TGTGCCAGTTCGAGAGAGTCGAGGGCTGAAAAACTGTTTTTT; CDR3: CASSRESRAEKLFF
V: TRBV7-3; D: TRBD1; size: few; length: 15; J: TRBJ1-6; DNA: TGTGCCAGCAGCTTAATGGGACAGGGAAATTCACCCCTCCACTTT; CDR3: CASSLMGQGNSPLHF
V: TRBV5-1; D: TRBD1; size: -; length: 16; J: TRBJ2-5; DNA: TGCGCCAGCAGCTCGCCTTATGCACAGGGGAAAGAGACCCAGTACTTC; CDR3: CASSSPYAQGKETQYF
V: TRBV28; D: -; size: -; length: 15; J: TRBJ1-3; DNA: TGTGCCAGCAGCCAAAACAGGGTCTCTGGAAACACCATATGTTTT; CDR3: CASSQNRVSGNTICF
V: TRBV30; D: -; size: -; length: 15; J: TRBJ2-3; DNA: TGTGCCTGGAGTGCACAGGGTCTAGGCACAGATACGCGGTATTTT; CDR3: CAWSAQGLGTDTRYF
V: TRBV18; D: TRBD1; size: -; length: 17; J: TRBJ2-3; DNA: TGTGCCAGCTCACCATTGGGGACAGGGGGCAAGACAGATACGCAGTATTTT; CDR3: CASSPLGTGGKTDTQYF
V: TRBV10-1; D: -; size: once; length: 14; J: TRBJ2-7; DNA: TGCGCCAGCAGCCCCCTGGGTAGCAGAGGCGAGCAGTACTTC; CDR3: CASSPLGSRGEQYF
V: TRBV30; D: TRBD2; size: -; length: 14; J: TRBJ2-3; DNA: TGTGCCTGGATTAAGGCGGGAGGGGCAGATACGCAGTATTTT; CDR3: CAWIKAGGADTQYF
V: TRBV5-5; D: -; size: -; length: 16; J: TRBJ2-7; DNA: TGTGCCAGCAGCTTGAACCCGTCGGGAGTAAACTACGAGCAGTACTTC; CDR3: CASSLNPSGVNYEQYF
V: TRBV5-6; D: TRBD1; size: -; length: 13; J: TRBJ1-2; DNA: TGTGCCAGCAGACCTCAGGGGGCGGAAGGCTACACCTTC; CDR3: CASRPQGAEGYTF
V: TRBV7-9; D: -; size: few; length: 14; J: TRBJ1-3; DNA: TGTGTCACACAGCGGGAGGGGTATGGAAACACCATATATTTT; CDR3: CVTQREGYGNTIYF
V: TRBV6-6; D: -; size: -; length: 16; J: TRBJ1-1; DNA: TGTGCCAGCACCCTGGCAGGGGCCCGGGTGAACACTGAAGCTTTCTTT; CDR3: CASTLAGARVNTEAFF
V: TRBV7-2; D: TRBD1; size: -; length: 16; J: TRBJ2-2; DNA: TGTGCCAGCAGCTTTACAGGGGGCCCCGACCCCGGGGAGCTGTTTTTT; CDR3: CASSFTGGPDPGELFF
V: TRBV6-1; D: TRBD1; size: -; length: 12; J: TRBJ2-7; DNA: TGTGCCAGCAGTTATGGAGACAGGGCTCTGTACTTC; CDR3: CASSYGDRALYF
V: TRBV7-2; D: -; size: -; length: 13; J: TRBJ1-5; DNA: TGTGCCAGCAGCCCCCAGCGGAATCAGCCCCAGCATTTT; CDR3: CASSPQRNQPQHF
V: TRBV2; D: -; size: once; length: 13; J: TRBJ2-5; DNA: TGTGCCAGCAGTGAATCCAACCGAGTGCCCCAGTACTTC; CDR3: CASSESNRVPQYF
V: TRBV11-3; D: TRBD2; size: once; length: 15; J: TRBJ2-1; DNA: TGTGCCAGCAGCTTAGACGGGACTAGGCACAATGAGCAGTTCTTC; CDR3: CASSLDGTRHNEQFF
V: TRBV19; D: -; size: -; length: 14; J: TRBJ2-4; DNA: TGTGCCAGTAGTGATTTATACCGGAAAAACATTCAGTACTTC; CDR3: CASSDLYRKNIQYF
V: TRBV6-5; D: TRBD2; size: -; length: 15; J: TRBJ2-1; DNA: TGTGCCAGCAGGGACAGCGGGAGTTTGGTTGGTGAGCAGTTCTTC; CDR3: CASRDSGSLVGEQFF
V: TRBV5-1; D: TRBD2; size: -; length: 15; J: TRBJ2-1; DNA: TGCGCCAGCAGGGCTACTAGCGCGTCCTACAATGAGCAGTTCTTC; CDR3: CASRATSASYNEQFF
V: TRBV27; D: -; size: once; length: 12; J: TRBJ2-1; DNA: TGTGCCAGCAGTAACTTCCTCAATGAGCAGTTCTTC; CDR3: CASSNFLNEQFF
V: TRBV7-2; D: -; size: -; length: 13; J: TRBJ2-3; DNA: TGTGCCAGCAGCGCGACTGGGTCAGATACGCAGTATTTT; CDR3: CASSATGSDTQYF
V: TRBV28; D: -; size: once; length: 12; J: TRBJ2-7; DNA: TGTGCCAGCAGTTTAGACATTAACGAGCAGTACTTC; CDR3: CASSLDINEQYF
V: TRBV28; D: TRBD2; size: -; length: 13; J: TRBJ2-5; DNA: TGTGCCAGCAGGCTAGCGGGAAGAGAGACCCAGTACTTC; CDR3: CASRLAGRETQYF
V: TRBV28; D: TRBD1; size: -; length: 13; J: TRBJ1-1; DNA: TGTGCCAGCAGTCCGGGACAGGGTGGTGAAGCTTTCTTT; CDR3: CASSPGQGGEAFF